This T cell receptor beta chain came from a study of ipilimumab plus nivolumab after autologous stem cell transplantation. Overall study: Median doses per patient: 5 ipilimumab, about eight nivolumab.

Ipilimumab, 1 mg/kg, started 14 to 28 days after autologous transplant. Study-wide findings and caveats: TCR repertoire, Treg phenotype and gut microbiota reportedly support more study of this approach.

With regard to this clone: Its cognate antigen is unknown.

Produced via immunoSEQ multiplex PCR; TCRdb's table is partial and in-frame only. The table records about 21,000 clones, around 80% of them present only once. This CDR3 has 14 amino acids. Germline V CDR1 and CDR2: SNHLY, FYNNEI. Trimming removed 5 bases at V and 5 bases at J, with 14 bases between. The sequence derives from a male donor with diffuse large B-cell lymphoma. The specimen comprised PBMCs, sampled in a trial of ipilimumab plus nivolumab as post-transplant consolidation. The V call is TRBV2, the J call TRBJ2-3, with D possibly being TRBD2 (5 bases). CDR3 protein: CASSPTRAGDTQYF. The CDR3 DNA follows: TGTGCCAGCAGTCCCACTAGGGCAGGAGATACGCAGTATTTT. The complete variable domain, with remaining parts taken from reference TRBV2 and TRBJ2-3, reads EPEVTQTPSHQVTQMGQEVILRCVPISNHLYFYWYRQILGQKVEFLVSFYNNEISEKSEIFDDQFSVERPDGSNFTLKIRSTKLEDSAMYFCASSPTRAGDTQYFGPGTRLTVL.